This T cell receptor beta chain derives from a study of shared clonotypes between healthy human individuals. The repertoire was sequenced with immunoSEQ multiplex PCR; TCRdb's copy has only in-frame clones and lacks some. The table records over 700,000 clones, 72% of them present only once. This sequence was found in a woman aged 25 to 39 in good health. The material sequenced was memory CD4+ T cells sorted from blood. As for subset: CD45RA-negative fraction.

CDR3: CSVPIAGGRGDTQYF. CDR3 bases: TGCAGCGTCCCTATAGCGGGAGGCCGAGGAGATACGCAGTATTTT. This rearrangement joins TRBV29-1 to TRBJ2-3; 10 bases align to TRBD2. The CDR3 spans 15 residues. CDR1 is SQVTM and CDR2 is ANQGSEA in the germline V gene. The V and J ends lost 6 bases and 5 bases, in that order; junction bases with no gene match: 11.